Reported below is one T cell receptor (beta chain). The antigen is undetermined. The CDR3 consists of 13 residues. The germline V gene has CDR1 MNHEY and CDR2 SMNVEV (reference sequence). The germline V and J ends were trimmed by 2 bases and 9 bases, with 11 bases remaining between them. Reverse transcription of extracted RNA yielded cDNA, which provided the sequencing template. Sequencing was performed with immunoSEQ multiplex PCR; in TCRdb, only in-frame clones are kept and a portion is missing. The repertoire holds approximately 130,000 clones, with around 60% as singletons. The sample belongs to a study of CD8+ T cells in alopecia areata. The treatment was: oral pan-JAK inhibitor, 5-10 mg twice daily. CD4+ and CD8+ T cells were sorted from PBMCs. Study-wide results and limits: Within the top 100, expanded CD8+ clones significantly decreased with tofacitinib, as did scalp clonality.

V is TRBV27 and J is TRBJ2-1; D is possibly TRBD2 (6 bases). The source is a human donor with alopecia areata. The material was CD4+ T cells sorted from blood, obtained at week 4, from a patient treated with tofacitinib. The CDR3 loop reads CASSLITSSEQFF. The CDR3 DNA follows: TGTGCCAGCAGTTTAATTACTAGCAGTGAGCAGTTCTTC.